Listed below are T cell receptor beta chains from one sample, sequenced in a study of blood T cells in healthy people across ages. TCRdb used MiXCR to reprocess the 5' RACE reads, holding one entry per CDR3 protein. The data contain about 1,600,000 distinct CDR3 sequences, roughly 45% of them singletons. Sequenced sample: blood. The receptors come from a woman between 18 and 30 years old in good health. Both conserved end residues are part of each CDR3. The order of the fields is D gene, clone size, J gene, V gene, CDR3 DNA, CDR3 protein. A D gene is named only where the DNA matches it firmly. Clone size is given for some rows only: seen once, a few or many times, or a class if the clone is expanded.

-,-,TRBJ1-4,TRBV12-3/TRBV12-4,TGTGCCAGCAACACATTCGGGTCTTCTAATGAAAAACTGTTTTTT,CASNTFGSSNEKLFF
-,few,TRBJ2-3,TRBV3-1,TGTGCCAGCAGCCTCACTCCCGGGACCCCGTGGGATACGCAGTATTTT,CASSLTPGTPWDTQYF
-,-,TRBJ2-7,TRBV6-6,TGTGCCAGCAGTGCTCAGGAGGATGAGCAGTACTTC,CASSAQEDEQYF
TRBD2,-,TRBJ2-5,TRBV4-2,TGTGCCAGCAGCCGAGGGGGACTAGCGGGAGGGGACCAGTACTTC,CASSRGGLAGGDQYF
-,-,TRBJ1-4,TRBV20-1,TGCAGTGCCCCTAGGTTGGATGAAAAACTGTTTTTT,CSAPRLDEKLFF
TRBD2,-,TRBJ2-7,TRBV20-1,TGCAGTGCTAGAGATTTCGGGACTAGCGGGCAGGTGAGCTACGAGCAGTACTTC,CSARDFGTSGQVSYEQYF
-,-,TRBJ2-7,TRBV29-1,TGCAGCGTTGAAGACGACACTCACGAGCAGTACTTC,CSVEDDTHEQYF
TRBD1,-,TRBJ1-2,TRBV6-5,TGTGCCAGCAGTTCAAACGGACAGGGGGCGTATGGCTACACCTTC,CASSSNGQGAYGYTF
TRBD1,few,TRBJ1-2,TRBV20-1,TGCAGTGCTACGCTCGGGACAGGGAATAACTATGGCTACACCTTC,CSATLGTGNNYGYTF
-,-,TRBJ2-7,TRBV20-1,TGCAGTGCTAGGTTTGGGGGTTACGAGCAGTACTTC,CSARFGGYEQYF
TRBD1,few,TRBJ2-2,TRBV12-3/TRBV12-4,TGTGCCAGCAGTACCTCTGACAGGGGGTTGGCCGGGGAGCTGTTTTTT,CASSTSDRGLAGELFF
-,-,TRBJ2-7,TRBV21-1,TGTGCCAGCAGCGCCTCTAACTTCCCAGCGGGTTACAATGAGCAGTACTTC,CASSASNFPAGYNEQYF
TRBD2,-,TRBJ2-3,TRBV7-2,TGTGCCAGCAGCCGGCGGGGGGCCCTCACAGATACGCAGTATTTT,CASSRRGALTDTQYF
-,-,TRBJ2-1,TRBV7-6,TGTGCCAGCAGCTTATCGGCCGGGCACTCCTACAATGAGCAGTTCTTC,CASSLSAGHSYNEQFF
-,-,TRBJ1-2,TRBV27,TGTGCCAGCAGTTTTTCTTCAGCTAACTATGGCTACACCTTC,CASSFSSANYGYTF
-,-,TRBJ2-3,TRBV7-2,TGTGCCAGCAGCCCGGGACTTATCACAGATACGCAGTATTTT,CASSPGLITDTQYF
TRBD1,few,TRBJ1-2,TRBV6-1,TGTGCCGGGGACAGCCCAAACTATGGCTACACCTTC,CAGDSPNYGYTF
-,few,TRBJ2-7,TRBV11-2,TGTGCCAGCAGCTTAGTAGCTGCCGAGCAGTACTTC,CASSLVAAEQYF
TRBD2,-,TRBJ2-3,TRBV5-6,TGTGCCAGCAGCTTGGGCGCTAGCGGGAGGGGTTATGATACGCAGTATTTT,CASSLGASGRGYDTQYF
TRBD1,-,TRBJ1-1,TRBV19,TGTGCCAGTCTAACGACAGGGGTCACTGAAGCTTTCTTT,CASLTTGVTEAFF
-,-,TRBJ1-2,TRBV12-3/TRBV12-4,TGTGCCAACAGTTTGACTGCTTATGGCTACACCTTC,CANSLTAYGYTF
-,-,TRBJ1-1,TRBV29-1,TGCAGCGTTGCTGACAGTGAAGCTTTCTTT,CSVADSEAFF